Sequencing of this T cell receptor beta chain was carried out in a study of T cell responses to AZD1222 COVID-19 vaccine. Libraries were prepared by immunoSEQ multiplex PCR; TCRdb keeps only in-frame clonotypes and omits some of them. The sample includes 180,000 or so clones, more than 75% of them seen just once. Doses given second, at about 4 or about 12 weeks, were pooled. The CDR3 is 16 amino acids. Per germline, CDR1 SGHDN and CDR2 FVKESK. V lost 2 bases to trimming and J lost 3 bases, with 15 bases between them. Study results and caveats: Females outnumbered males among donors, who were mostly white British; clonal diversity was possibly underestimated.

On this clone: Its specificity is unknown.

V gene TRBV14 combines with J gene TRBJ2-3; D possibly corresponds to TRBD2 (5 bases). The source is an adult who received the AZD1222 COVID-19 vaccine. Source: peripheral blood, taken 28 days after the second AZD1222 dose. The CDR3 bases are TGTGCCAGCAGCCAAAATTGGGGTCCGGGGACAGATACGCAGTATTTT. It yields the protein CASSQNWGPGTDTQYF.